Listed below are T cell receptor beta chains from one sample, sequenced in a study of shared clonotypes between healthy human individuals. Profiling relied on immunoSEQ multiplex PCR, and the TCRdb table lists in-frame clones only, not all of them. Of some 2,100,000 clones in the sample, 90% to 97% were seen once. Source material: naive CD4+ T cells sorted from blood. Every receptor here comes from a man between 18 and 35 years old in good health. CDR3s include the opening cysteine and the closing phenylalanine or tryptophan. The D gene is left open where the match is weak. For some rows the clone size is stated as once, few or many, or as a class when expanded; others skip it.

v_gene	d_gene	abundance	j_gene	CDR3nt	CDR3aa
TRBV7-2	-	-	TRBJ2-2	TGTGCCAGCAGCTTAGACGCGAGTACCACCGGGGAGCTGTTTTTT	CASSLDASTTGELFF
TRBV19	-	-	TRBJ1-4	TGTGCCAGTAGTATAGGGTCCGCACCAACTAATGAAAAACTGTTTTTT	CASSIGSAPTNEKLFF
TRBV6-1	-	-	TRBJ1-5	TGTGCCACCACCGTAGCAGGGGCGCTTTCAGCCCCCCAGCATTTT	CATTVAGALSAPQHF
TRBV6-6	-	-	TRBJ1-1	TGTGCCAGCAGTTACAGTAGGGAAGCTGAAGCTTTCTTT	CASSYSREAEAFF
TRBV5-1	TRBD1	-	TRBJ1-3	TGCGCCAGCAGCGCGCAGGACAGGGGGAACACCATATATTTT	CASSAQDRGNTIYF
TRBV30	-	-	TRBJ1-1	TGTGCCTGGAGTAGAGGGGTGGCTTTCTTT	CAWSRGVAFF
TRBV6-6	-	-	TRBJ2-3	TGTGCCAGCAACGTGTTCCGGGGGATAAACACAGATACGCAGTATTTT	CASNVFRGINTDTQYF
TRBV5-4	-	-	TRBJ2-7	TGTGCCAGCAGCTTTCCGGATACCTACGAGCAGTACTTC	CASSFPDTYEQYF
TRBV4-3	-	-	TRBJ1-1	TGCGCCAGCAGCCAAGTGCAACAGCCGGTCTCTGAAGCTTTCTTT	CASSQVQQPVSEAFF
TRBV9	TRBD1	-	TRBJ1-2	TGTGCCAGCAGCTCCCGGGACAGGGCCTACTATGGCTACACCTTC	CASSSRDRAYYGYTF
TRBV6-5	-	-	TRBJ1-6	TGTGCCAGCAGAGACACAGGGAACGGTTCACCCCTCCACTTT	CASRDTGNGSPLHF
TRBV4-1	-	-	TRBJ2-4	TGCGCCAGCAGCCAAGGGGCACAGGGAGCCAAAAACATTCAGTACTTC	CASSQGAQGAKNIQYF
TRBV10-2	TRBD1	-	TRBJ2-1	TGCGCCAGCAGGGACCGGGACAGGGGGTATAATGAGCAGTTCTTC	CASRDRDRGYNEQFF
TRBV29-1	TRBD1	-	TRBJ2-6	TGCAGCGTGGGACAGGGGAACTCTGGGGCCAACGTCCTGACTTTC	CSVGQGNSGANVLTF
TRBV29-1	-	-	TRBJ2-1	TGCAGCGTTACGCAGGAGAGCTCCTACAATGAGCAGTTCTTC	CSVTQESSYNEQFF
TRBV6-4	-	-	TRBJ2-1	TGTGCCAGCAGCGCTAGTCTGTGGTACAATGAGCAGTTCTTC	CASSASLWYNEQFF
TRBV21-1	-	-	TRBJ2-7	TGTGCCAGCAGCAAATACCTCCGGCGGGGGGCCTACGAGCAGTACTTC	CASSKYLRRGAYEQYF
TRBV5-1	-	few	TRBJ1-2	TGCGCCAGCAGCGGGGACAATCCCACCTATGGCTACACCTTC	CASSGDNPTYGYTF
TRBV6-6	-	-	TRBJ1-4	TGTGCCAGCAGTTATTTGCGGCTCGACGAAAAACTGTTTTTT	CASSYLRLDEKLFF
TRBV30	-	-	TRBJ2-1	TGTGCCGTCTCCCCCGGGGAGAATGAGCAGTTCTTC	CAVSPGENEQFF
TRBV10-3	-	-	TRBJ2-2	TGTGCCATCAGTGGAAGGGGAGGCTTGGGAACCGGGGAGCTGTTTTTT	CAISGRGGLGTGELFF
TRBV5-1	-	-	TRBJ2-5	TGCGCCAGCAGCGCTGGGGGGACCACCGGGGAGACCCAGTACTTC	CASSAGGTTGETQYF
TRBV18	-	-	TRBJ2-3	TGTGCCAGCTCACGTTCTAGCGCCGGAGATACGCAGTATTTT	CASSRSSAGDTQYF
TRBV5-6	TRBD2	once	TRBJ2-2	TGTGCCAGCAGCTTCCGGGAGGGAGTGGGGGAGCTGTTTTTT	CASSFREGVGELFF
TRBV25-1	-	-	TRBJ2-2	TGTGCCAGCAGTGAATATCCCAACACCGGGGAGCTGTTTTTT	CASSEYPNTGELFF
TRBV11-2	-	-	TRBJ2-2	TGTGCCAGCACGAGGGCAGGGGGGAAGGCCGGGGAGCTGTTTTTT	CASTRAGGKAGELFF
TRBV6-1	-	-	TRBJ1-5	TGTGCCAGCAGTAAACCCCCGTCGGGCAATCAGCCCCAGCATTTT	CASSKPPSGNQPQHF
TRBV6-5	-	-	TRBJ1-1	TGTGCCAGCAGTTACGTTGGTCCTCGGGAGAACACTGAAGCTTTCTTT	CASSYVGPRENTEAFF
TRBV7-8	TRBD1	-	TRBJ1-1	TGTGCCAGCCACATAAGGGGGCGCGGCACTGAAGCTTTCTTT	CASHIRGRGTEAFF
TRBV12-5	-	-	TRBJ2-5	TGTGCTAGTGGTTTGTCCCTGGGAGAGACCCAGTACTTC	CASGLSLGETQYF
TRBV5-1	TRBD2	-	TRBJ2-3	TGCGCCAGCAGCTTGGGGGGACTAGCGGGCACAGATACGCAGTATTTT	CASSLGGLAGTDTQYF
TRBV6-5	-	-	TRBJ1-4	TGTGCCAGCAGTAGAGGGTTGGCTAATGAAAAACTGTTTTTT	CASSRGLANEKLFF